The 19 T cell receptor beta chains in this list originate from one sample, sequenced in a study of blood T cell repertoires in COVID-19 (dated by TCRdb to 2019 to 2021). Preparation of the library involved the immunoSEQ multiplex PCR assay. Sourced from immuneACCESS, this table was stored by TCRdb with only in-frame sequences that have V and J called. A share of the clones is absent; for the studies checked, an unresolved V gene accounts for under half, and the remainder has no known explanation. This sample comprises roughly 100,000 clones, roughly 90% of them detected only once. 17% of the sample is in the top ten clones. The sample was peripheral blood. Source of these receptors: a woman over 75 in a cohort sampled during active COVID-19.

This rearrangement joins TRBV7-3 to TRBJ1-1; TRBD1 is a possible D gene (6 bases). Trimming cost V 4 bases and J 0 bases, with 9 bases left between them. Germline CDR1 SGHTA, CDR2 FQGTGA. The CDR3 is 14 amino acids. Here the CDR3 DNA reads TGTGCCAGCAGCTCACAGGGACTGAACACTGAAGCTTTCTTT. Its protein is CASSSQGLNTEAFF.

The rearrangement joins TRBV19 to TRBJ2-1; D is undetermined. This CDR3 spans 14 amino acids. The germline gives CDR1 LNHDA, CDR2 SQIVND (reference sequence). The V and J ends lost 9 bases and 0 bases respectively, with 12 bases between them. As DNA, the CDR3 is TGTGCCAGCAAACGTGATAGCTCCTACAATGAGCAGTTCTTC. It yields the protein CASKRDSSYNEQFF.

The CDR3 loop reads CASSRDRVGYNEQFF. The CDR3 coding sequence is TGTGCCAGCAGCCGGGACAGGGTTGGTTACAATGAGCAGTTCTTC. The chain combines TRBV16 with TRBJ2-1, with 9 bases that match TRBD1. V dropped 4 bases and J dropped 4; count of bases not matched to a gene: 5. In germline, CDR1 is KGHSY, CDR2 FQNENV. There are 15 residues in the CDR3.

The CDR3 loop reads CASSSLTSGRAYEQFF. Here the CDR3 DNA reads TGTGCCAGCAGTTCACTCACTAGCGGGAGGGCTTATGAGCAGTTCTTC. The rearrangement uses TRBV6-5 and TRBJ2-1, with TRBD2 matching over 13 bases. Germline assignment: CDR1 MNHEY and CDR2 SVGAGI. The CDR3 contains 16 residues. Losses at the gene ends were 4 bases for V and 8 bases for J; bases not matched to a gene: 8.

This chain joins TRBV19 and TRBJ2-7, with D possibly matching TRBD1 (6 bases). Germline-derived CDR1 and CDR2 are LNHDA and SQIVND (reference sequence). Trimming removed 5 bases from V and 0 bases from J, with 11 bases in between. CDR3 length equals 14 residues. CDR3 nucleotide sequence: TGTGCCAGTAGTTGGGGGCCCAGCTCCTACGAGCAGTACTTC. Translated, it gives CASSWGPSSYEQYF.

CDR3 in DNA: TGTGCCAGCAGCTTGAATATCCCGGGAGGCCTTCGGGAGCAGTACTTC. Amino acids: CASSLNIPGGLREQYF. The chain employs TRBV5-6 and TRBJ2-7, with 7 bases fitting TRBD2. This CDR3 comprises 16 residues. Germline V gene data show CDR1 as SGHDT and CDR2 as YYEEEE. The ends lost 1 base at V and 7 bases at J; junction bases unmatched: 14. Full variable domain (remainder filled in from reference TRBV5-6 and TRBJ2-7): DAGVTQSPTHLIKTRGQQVTLRCSPKSGHDTVSWYQQALGQGPQFIFQYYEEEERQRGNFPDRFSGHQFPNYSSELNVNALLLGDSALYLCASSLNIPGGLREQYFGPGTRLTVT.

The V and J genes are TRBV18 and TRBJ2-1, with 11 nucleotides matching TRBD2. The V and J ends lost 5 bases and 0 bases, in that order; junction bases with no gene match: 9. The CDR3 is 18 amino acids. The germline V gene has CDR1 KGHSH and CDR2 LQKENI. For the CDR3, the DNA is TGTGCCAGCTCAGACACTAGCGGGGGCCATCACTCCTACAATGAGCAGTTCTTC. Translation gives CASSDTSGGHHSYNEQFF.

The V and J genes are TRBV10-3 and TRBJ2-6, with D tentatively TRBD1 (6 bases). CDR1 is ENHRY and CDR2 is SYGVKD in the germline V gene. V was trimmed by 5 bases and J by 4 bases, leaving 15 bases between them. This CDR3 has 16 residues. The CDR3 region is CAISLIQGGGANVLTF. Written as DNA, the CDR3 is TGTGCCATCAGTCTAATACAGGGTGGCGGGGCCAACGTCCTGACTTTC.

A word on this clone: One junction end does not reproduce the germline sequence, and a read error may be involved. This chain joins TRBV3-1 (or the pseudogene TRBV3-2) and TRBJ2-5, with 11 bases fitting TRBD2. Germline CDR1 LGHDT, CDR2 YNNKEL (reference sequence). The CDR3 has 15 amino acids. The CDR3 coding sequence is TGTGCCAGCACCCAACTAGCGGGGGCCCAAGAGACCCAGTACTTC. Encoded protein: CASTQLAGAQETQYF.

V usage is TRBV5-1 and J usage is TRBJ2-7; 16 positions match TRBD2. Germline V gene sequence: CDR1 SGHRS, CDR2 YFSETQ. The CDR3 spans 20 residues. V shed 3 bases and J 6 bases; nucleotides not matched to a gene: 18. The CDR3 bases are TGCGCCAGCAGCTACAGCCTGGGACTAGCGGGGGGGCCTACGAATGGCGAGCAGTACTTC. Protein sequence: CASSYSLGLAGGPTNGEQYF.

J is TRBJ2-5 and V is TRBV2; 11 bases are a match to TRBD1. The V gene's germline CDR1 is SNHLY and CDR2 FYNNEI. J was trimmed by 5 bases and V by 5 bases; bases with no gene match: 13. This CDR3 is 17 amino acids long. The CDR3 DNA reads as TGTGCCAGCAGTTGGGACCGGGACAGGGGGAACCTGGAGACCCAGTACTTC. Amino acid sequence: CASSWDRDRGNLETQYF.

The genes are TRBV19 and TRBJ2-7; TRBD2 is a possible D gene (6 bases). V was pared by 1 base and J by 3 bases, with 19 bases between. This CDR3 has 17 amino acids. CDR1 is LNHDA and CDR2 is SQIVND in the germline V gene (reference sequence). The CDR3: CASSIASSETRVYEQYF. Here the CDR3 DNA reads TGTGCCAGTAGTATAGCGAGCTCTGAGACTAGGGTCTACGAGCAGTACTTC.

The V gene is TRBV6-1, the J gene TRBJ2-7, with TRBD1 matching over 9 bases. The germline V gene encodes CDR1 MNHNS and CDR2 SASEGT. V trimming: 3 bases; J trimming: 4 bases; junction bases outside the gene matches: 7. CDR3 size: 15 residues. CDR3 DNA: TGTGCCAGCAGTGATTTCGGGACAGGGATTTACGAGCAGTACTTC. Translating it yields CASSDFGTGIYEQYF.

The V gene is TRBV5-1, the J gene TRBJ2-2, with 11 bases lining up with TRBD2. This CDR3 has 17 amino acids. The germline CDR1 and CDR2 sequences are SGHRS and YFSETQ. The ends lost 0 bases at V and 0 bases at J; junction bases unmatched: 1. CDR3 sequence reads: CASSLETSGANTGELFF. In DNA form, the CDR3 reads TGCGCCAGCAGCTTGGAGACTAGCGGGGCGAACACCGGGGAGCTGTTTTTT.

The gene calls are TRBV19 and TRBJ2-2; 8 bases are a match to TRBD1. Losses at the gene ends were 7 bases for V and 1 base for J; bases not matched to a gene: 8. From germline, CDR1 is LNHDA and CDR2 SQIVND (reference sequence). The CDR3 extends over 16 amino acids. CDR3 loop: CASTFFGTGNTGELFF. The CDR3 nucleotides are TGTGCCAGTACCTTCTTCGGGACAGGGAACACCGGGGAGCTGTTTTTT.

The J gene is TRBJ1-1, the V gene TRBV5-1, with D unclear. Deletions cut 9 bases from V and 4 bases from J, with 19 bases between. Germline lookup yields CDR1 SGHRS and CDR2 YFSETQ. This CDR3 contains 14 residues. For the CDR3, the DNA is TGCGCCACCCGCGGAGGGCCGGCGAGCACTGAAGCTTTCTTT. Translating it yields CATRGGPASTEAFF.

The J gene is TRBJ2-7, the V gene TRBV2; 8 bases map to TRBD2. There are 17 residues in the CDR3. Germline V gene lookup returns CDR1 SNHLY and CDR2 FYNNEI. The V gene end was trimmed by 6 bases and the J gene end by 0 bases; junction bases not matched to a gene: 13. CDR3 in amino acids: CASSLERLAGSSYEQYF. The CDR3 coding sequence is TGTGCCAGCAGCCTTGAGCGGCTAGCGGGTAGCTCCTACGAGCAGTACTTC.

The CDR3 spells CATSRALGTVETQYF. The CDR3 DNA follows: TGTGCCACCAGCAGAGCCCTGGGGACAGTGGAGACCCAGTACTTC. The chain links TRBV15 to TRBJ2-5; 7 bases are a match to TRBD1. The germline V gene encodes CDR1 LNHNV and CDR2 YYDKDF (reference sequence). The CDR3 runs to 15 residues. V lost 1 base and J lost 5; bases outside the gene matches: 7.

The V call is TRBV7-8, the J call TRBJ2-7; 9 positions match TRBD2. Germline trimming cut 5 bases from V and 3 bases from J; bases unmatched to any gene: 20. This CDR3 contains 19 residues. Germline CDR1 and CDR2: SGHVS and FQNEAQ. CDR3 in amino acids: CASSRESGGRHSFLYEQYF. Written as DNA, the CDR3 is TGTGCCAGCAGCCGCGAAAGCGGGGGGCGCCATTCTTTTCTCTACGAGCAGTACTTC.